What follows are 7 T cell receptor beta chains derived from one specimen sequenced in a study of T cell responses to AZD1222 COVID-19 vaccine. Assay used: immunoSEQ multiplex PCR; TCRdb lists only in-frame clones, some missing. This sample carries about 140,000 clones, just over 90% of them seen once, and the ten largest clones take over 7.5%. The source material was peripheral blood, sampled on day 0 of AZD1222 vaccination. The receptors derive from an adult in good health.

The chain joins TRBV29-1 to TRBJ2-5; TRBD1 matches at 7 bases. There are 12 residues in the CDR3. From germline, CDR1 is SQVTM and CDR2 ANQGSEA. V lost 7 bases, J lost 5 bases, and 7 bases stayed unmatched. CDR3: CSARGLGETQYF. The CDR3 DNA is TGCAGCGCAAGGGGGCTGGGGGAGACCCAGTACTTC.

This rearrangement joins TRBV19 to TRBJ2-1, with a weak D call TRBD1 (6 bases). The CDR3 is 13 residues long. Trimming stripped 5 bases from V and 3 bases from J, with 8 bases between. The germline V gene encodes CDR1 LNHDA and CDR2 SQIVND (reference sequence). The CDR3 DNA sequence: TGTGCCAGTAGTTCGGGACACTACAATGAGCAGTTCTTC. Translating gives CASSSGHYNEQFF.

J is TRBJ1-2 and V is TRBV19; 9 bases align to TRBD1. V lost 6 bases to trimming and J lost 8 bases; unmatched junction nucleotides: 13. The CDR3 sequence is 15 residues long. From germline, CDR1 is LNHDA and CDR2 SQIVND (reference sequence). The CDR3 protein is CASRDWDRDYSGYTF. The CDR3 coding sequence is TGTGCCAGTAGGGACTGGGACAGGGATTACAGCGGCTACACCTTC.

V is TRBV27 and J is TRBJ2-3; D may correspond to TRBD1 or TRBD2 (5 bases each). The CDR3 has 16 residues. Per germline, CDR1 MNHEY and CDR2 SMNVEV (reference sequence). V lost 6 bases to trimming and J lost 4 bases, with 20 bases between them. The CDR3 loop is CASSPGWGRVADTQYF. In DNA, the CDR3 is TGTGCCAGCAGCCCCGGATGGGGGAGAGTAGCAGATACGCAGTATTTT.

The chain joins TRBV5-1 to TRBJ1-3; D uncertain. Trimming pared 2 bases from V and 1 base from J, leaving 4 bases between. The germline V gene encodes CDR1 SGHRS and CDR2 YFSETQ. The CDR3 is 13 residues long. The CDR3 sequence is CASSFNSGNTIYF. The CDR3 DNA reads as TGCGCCAGCAGCTTTAATTCTGGAAACACCATATATTTT.

The chain is built from TRBV9 and TRBJ1-1; no reliable D call. V lost 6 bases and J lost 5, with 14 bases in between. The length of the CDR3 is 13 residues. CDR1 and CDR2 (germline): SGDLS, YYNGEE. Written as DNA, the CDR3 is TGTGCCAGCACCCCCCTTAGGCGGACTGAAGCTTTCTTT. Its translation is CASTPLRRTEAFF. Supplemented by reference TRBV9 and TRBJ1-1, the full variable domain reads DSGVTQTPKHLITATGQRVTLRCSPRSGDLSVYWYQQSLDQGLQFLIQYYNGEERAKGNILERFSAQQFPDLHSELNLSSLELGDSALYFCASTPLRRTEAFFGQGTRLTVV.

The chain recombines TRBV5-1 with TRBJ1-1; TRBD1 matches at 7 bases. The CDR3 runs 12 residues. V lost 0 bases, J lost 14 bases, and 7 bases stayed unmatched. Germline CDR1 is SGHRS and CDR2 is YFSETQ. The CDR3 DNA is TGCGCCAGCAGCTTGGGGGGACAGTTTTGGTTCTTT. Residues: CASSLGGQFWFF. Full variable domain (remainder filled in from reference TRBV5-1 and TRBJ1-1): KAGVTQTPRYLIKTRGQQVTLSCSPISGHRSVSWYQQTPGQGLQFLFEYFSETQRNKGNFPGRFSGRQFSNSRSEMNVSTLELGDSALYLCASSLGGQFWFFGQGTRLTVV.